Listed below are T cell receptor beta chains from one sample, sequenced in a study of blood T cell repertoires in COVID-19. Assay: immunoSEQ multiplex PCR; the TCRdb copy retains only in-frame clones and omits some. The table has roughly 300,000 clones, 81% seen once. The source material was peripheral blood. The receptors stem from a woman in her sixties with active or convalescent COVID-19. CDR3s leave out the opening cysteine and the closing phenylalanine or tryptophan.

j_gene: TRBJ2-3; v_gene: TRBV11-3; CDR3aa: ASSLRAGSTDTQY
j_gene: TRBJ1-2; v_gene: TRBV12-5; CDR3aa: ASGWASYGYT
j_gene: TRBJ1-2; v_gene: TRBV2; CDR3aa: ASSEKRTVANYGYT
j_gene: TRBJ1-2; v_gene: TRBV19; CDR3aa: ASSTGAAAYGYT
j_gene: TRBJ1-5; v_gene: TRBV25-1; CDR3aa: ASSEGPATGGQPQH
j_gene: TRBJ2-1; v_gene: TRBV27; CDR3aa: ASSLSGLTGGDYNEQF
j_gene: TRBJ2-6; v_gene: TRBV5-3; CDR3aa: ARSLRGGFSSGANVLT
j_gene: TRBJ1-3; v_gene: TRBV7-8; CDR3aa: ASSLDRAGNTIY
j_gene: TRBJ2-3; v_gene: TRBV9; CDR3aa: ASSVVKDTQY
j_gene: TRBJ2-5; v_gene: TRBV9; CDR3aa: ASSLWTSGGAETQY
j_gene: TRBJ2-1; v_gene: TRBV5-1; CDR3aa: ASSLYLGGVDEQF
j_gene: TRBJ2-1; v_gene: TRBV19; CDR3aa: ASSLASSGEQF
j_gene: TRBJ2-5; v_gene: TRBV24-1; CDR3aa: ATSDNQETQY
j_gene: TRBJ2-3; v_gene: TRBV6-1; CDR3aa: ASSEGQRGAITDTQY
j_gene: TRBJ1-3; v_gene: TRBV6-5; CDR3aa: ASLSGNTIY
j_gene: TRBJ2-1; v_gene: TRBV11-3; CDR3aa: ASSLGGGQWGQF
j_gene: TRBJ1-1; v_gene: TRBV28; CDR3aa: ASSLYRGENTEAF